This T cell receptor beta chain was captured in a study of blood T cell repertoires in COVID-19 (dated by TCRdb to about 2020). With respect to the entire study: Samples from collaborators originated in the United States, Italy and Spain and spanned both the acute and convalescent phases of COVID-19. The prospective study material was composed of cDNA or gDNA derived from T cells, B-cell-depleted T cells, or PBMCs. The dataset comprised deeply sampled blood TCRbeta repertoires from subjects exposed to, actively infected with, or recovered from COVID-19. The repertoires were made available in a free public database intended to serve as a resource for research on the immune response to SARS-CoV-2. Samples were obtained from the ongoing ImmuneRACE study (first 160 participants) and from over 1,000 subjects provided by 6 global collaborators. Nearly every sample came with metadata listing a de-identified subject ID, COVID-19 status, age in years and sex. HLA class I and class II types, where available, came from metadata supplied by the sample provider rather than from assay-based typing. On the study overall, not on this receptor specifically: Clinical and demographic metadata were provided uncurated, with the amount varying by source and participant.

About this clone: What this receptor recognizes is not known. No base qualities exist here, and no much larger clone lies one base off it.

One collaborating source in Seattle enrolled patients during active infection and followed them longitudinally through the course of disease. Collaborating institutions collected whole blood in K2EDTA tubes following their own protocols. Collaborator samples were shipped for TCRbeta analysis as frozen whole blood, isolated PBMCs, or DNA extracted from either sample type. TCRbeta CDR3 regions were amplified from genomic DNA by means of the immunoSEQ Assay, a bias-controlled multiplex PCR. Per the source publication's procedure: The number of nucleated cells in each sample was estimated by amplification of reference gene primers within the assay. Sequence reads were collapsed and filtered to measure the absolute abundance of every unique TCRbeta CDR3 rearrangement. Productive Simpson clonality was computed per sample as the square root of Simpson's diversity index over productive rearrangements. Drawn from immuneACCESS, this table holds only the in-frame rearrangements with V and J called that TCRdb kept. Clones are partly lost; checked studies trace under half to an unresolved V gene and leave the rest unexplained. D and trimming were read from the DNA, whereas the V and J calls and clone size are those reported in that table. The sample profile shows about 63,000 clones; approximately 78% of them were found once. The ten biggest clones cover 25% to 35% of the sample.

The CDR3 contains 16 residues, cysteine and phenylalanine counted. Only the CDR3 DNA stays, 48 bases, in frame from base 1. From the germline V gene, CDR1 is SGHAT and CDR2 is FQNNGV. Trimming costs V 7 bases and J 0 bases, and their ends lie 16 bases apart. The chain is encoded by TRBV11-2 joined to TRBJ1-3; no D segment can be confidently identified. The specimen sequenced was peripheral blood. The receptor was isolated from a man in his sixties with COVID-19, enrolled during active disease. The CDR3 region: CASTPAGGSSGNTIYF. The sequence in DNA is TGTGCCAGCACCCCTGCGGGAGGGAGCTCTGGAAACACCATATATTTT.